The T cell receptor (beta chain) described here comes from a study of shared clonotypes between healthy human individuals (dated by TCRdb to the early 2020s). Study-level background: The cohort included a few men and a couple of women between 18 and 49 years of age. Different laboratories and diverse techniques were used to prepare libraries and sequence TCR repertoires, to increase sequencing depth and limit assay-specific biases. Leukapheresis yielded between about 0.9 and 8.9 billion PBMCs per donor. The study deeply sequenced blood TCR repertoires of five healthy adults to estimate repertoire size and the extent of clonotype sharing between individuals. For each donor, three plates each were used for CD4 naive and CD4 memory, two plates were used for CD8 naive, and one plate was used for CD8 memory. Points the paper makes about the study in general: Clonotypes shared by all four sorted-subset donors showed higher generation probabilities than non-shared clonotypes. Because the study included only a small number of donors, the genetic and exposure-history diversity represented was limited. Rarefaction of sorted-subset datasets indicated incomplete sequencing despite the large sequencing depth. Based on pairwise subsampling, the degree of clonotype sharing among donors was expected to be affected by sequencing depth. Naive subsets generally had larger estimated clonotype richness than memory subsets did. Only blood was sampled, and tissue TCR repertoires likely differ from those in blood. Sharing across a few donors was observed for about 4.8% of naive CD4, about 4% of naive CD8, 2.3% of memory CD4, and about 0.4% of memory CD8 clonotypes.

Using the deep immunoSEQ assay, TCR CDR3 regions were amplified from genomic DNA by multiplex PCR. Genomic DNA extracted from each cell subset was distributed evenly over all wells of several immunoSEQ 96-well plates, and each plate served as one replicate. For sorted subsets, 200 to 250 ng of genomic DNA, equivalent to roughly 30,000 T cell genomes, went into each replicate PCR. Purified libraries were measured with a Qubit 3.0 fluorometer, size-checked on a Bioanalyzer 2100, and measured again with the KAPA Library Quantification kit. Each immunoSEQ 96-well plate was sequenced on its own single-read 150-cycle Illumina NextSeq 550 flow cell. The authors' pipeline ran thus. Because the immunoSEQ output held only junctional sequences and lacked quality scores, the filtering could not match the filtering applied to full-length reads. To assign V/J genes and CDR3, sequences were annotated against IMGT germline references using PyIR, a Python wrapper for IgBLAST v1.9. Reads were removed for weak V/J assignments (E-value above 1e-6), missing CDR3, stop codons, out-of-frame junctions, or ambiguous translated residues. V3J clonotypes were defined as sequences sharing an identical inferred V gene, J gene, and CDR3 amino acid sequence. To compute the percentage overlap between repertoires, the number of shared unique clonotypes was divided by the size of the smaller repertoire. Three approaches were used to assess repertoire richness: RTK rarefaction, the Chao1 estimator, and Recon v2.1 estimates of unobserved clonotypes. OLGA was used to compute generation probabilities for all TCRbeta clonotypes that the gDNA method yielded from four donors. Imported from immuneACCESS, the table was reduced by TCRdb to in-frame sequences with V and J called. These copies leave out some clones; in studies compared against another copy, an unresolved V gene accounts for under half, and the cause of the remainder is not known. For V, J and clone size, that table is used; D and trimming come from the DNA. The sample has 850,000 to 1,100,000 clones on record, 60% to 80% of them singletons. Jointly, the top ten make up roughly 0.83% of the sample.

The donors were healthy, HIV-negative adults who had no recently reported acute infections or vaccinations. Every donor was a Caucasian adult residing in Nashville, Tennessee, USA. CD4+ T cells were enriched by magnetic negative selection; naive cells were then positively selected on CD45RA, and the negative fraction formed the memory subset. After blood collection by leukapheresis, PBMCs were isolated using Ficoll-Histopaque density gradient centrifugation and then cryopreserved in the vapor phase of liquid nitrogen. Analytical flow cytometry was used to check the purity and quantity of each magnetically sorted T cell population. Each sorted fraction had its genomic DNA isolated and then quantified by UV absorbance on a Nanodrop 2000c. To note about this clone: What this receptor recognizes is not known. One base away there is no much larger clone; base qualities are not given.

The junction shows trimming of 1 base on V and 3 bases on J, plus 16 bases between the germline ends. The CDR3 starts with the cysteine, ends with the phenylalanine, and has 16 residues. Only the CDR3 portion is preserved as DNA: 48 bases, with reading frame beginning at the first base. The germline V gene (reference sequence) gives CDR1 as LNHNV and CDR2 as YYDKDF. The receptor's source is a man between 18 and 29 years old in good health. Some clones in this sample may be carry-over from other donors' samples. In this chain, TRBV15 is recombined with TRBJ2-7; no confident D gene assignment can be made. The sample comprised memory CD4+ T cells from PBMCs. This specimen's cell subset or site label, interpreted: CD45RA-negative fraction. CDR3 protein: CATSRATRPPSYEQYF. The DNA sequence is as follows: TGTGCCACCAGCAGAGCGACCAGGCCCCCGAGCTACGAGCAGTACTTC.